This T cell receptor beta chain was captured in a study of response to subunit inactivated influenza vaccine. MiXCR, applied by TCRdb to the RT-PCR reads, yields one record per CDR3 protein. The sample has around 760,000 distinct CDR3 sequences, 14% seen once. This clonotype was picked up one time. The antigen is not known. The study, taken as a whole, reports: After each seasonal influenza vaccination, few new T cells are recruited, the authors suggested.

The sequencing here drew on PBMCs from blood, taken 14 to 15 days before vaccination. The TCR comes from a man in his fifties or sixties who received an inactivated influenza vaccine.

The CDR3 here is CASSLEIPETQYF. In nucleotides, the CDR3 is TGTGCCAGCAGCTTGGAGATACCGGAGACCCAGTACTTC. The chain couples TRBV5-6 to TRBJ2-5; D not certain. Between the trimmed V and J ends, which lost 0 bases and 5 bases, there was a span of 8 bases. This CDR3 is built from 13 residues. The germline V gene has CDR1 SGHDT and CDR2 YYEEEE.